This T cell receptor (beta chain) was obtained from a study of cytomegalovirus exposure and HLA in healthy donors. As for the study in general: It was reported in a later analysis that the same platform had been used for the roughly 130 validation repertoires as for the roughly 650 first-cohort repertoires.

Separation from the roughly 670-subject first cohort characterized the roughly 120-subject validation cohort, to which the donors belonged. Overall study findings and caveats: Subsequent analysis found a tendency for first-cohort TCR clusters to co-occur within the roughly 130 validation repertoires.

TCRdb's table, derived via immunoSEQ multiplex PCR, lists solely in-frame clones and lacks some. The data contain tens of thousands of clones, roughly 90% of them singletons. Of note for this clone: What it binds is unknown.

Trimming left V 5 bases short and J 0 bases short, with 13 bases between. Per the germline V gene, CDR1 is SEHNR and CDR2 is FQNEAQ (reference sequence). This CDR3 has 15 residues. The sequence came from a woman aged 18 to 35 in good health and CMV-seropositive. J is TRBJ1-1 and V is TRBV7-9, with D tentatively TRBD1 (5 bases). The sample taken for sequencing was PBMCs. The CDR3 coding sequence is TGTGCCAGCAGCCTCGGAACAGGTATGAACACTGAAGCTTTCTTT. This gives the protein CASSLGTGMNTEAFF.